The 7 T cell receptor beta chains below come from one sample, sequenced in a study of cytomegalovirus exposure and HLA in healthy donors. The primer mix had 60 Vbeta and 13 Jbeta primers. Clones were sequenced by immunoSEQ multiplex PCR, and TCRdb holds only the in-frame ones, with some missing. The sample lists around 67,000 clones; roughly two thirds were seen once. The sequencing sample was made of PBMCs. The receptors stem from a woman aged 45-60 years in good health and CMV-seronegative.

The rearrangement uses TRBV5-1 and TRBJ1-4; D unresolved. From germline, CDR1 is SGHRS and CDR2 YFSETQ. Trimming removed 0 bases from V and 0 bases from J, with 6 bases in between. This CDR3 comprises 15 residues. The CDR3, as DNA: TGCGCCAGCAGCTTGGACAGCTCAACTAATGAAAAACTGTTTTTT. As protein: CASSLDSSTNEKLFF. Supplemented by reference TRBV5-1 and TRBJ1-4, the full variable domain reads KAGVTQTPRYLIKTRGQQVTLSCSPISGHRSVSWYQQTPGQGLQFLFEYFSETQRNKGNFPGRFSGRQFSNSRSEMNVSTLELGDSALYLCASSLDSSTNEKLFFGSGTQLSVL.

This clone was observed a handful of times. Other DNA sequences in the same sample also yield this CDR3. The chain employs TRBV6-5 and TRBJ2-5; the match to TRBD2 covers 8 bases. This CDR3 is built from 16 residues. Losses at the gene ends were 2 bases for V and 4 bases for J; bases not matched to a gene: 9. Germline values: CDR1 MNHEY, CDR2 SVGAGI. The CDR3 coding sequence is TGTGCCAGCAGTTACGCCTCCGGGAGGGGAGGAGAGACCCAGTACTTC. It codes for CASSYASGRGGETQYF.

This clone is termed medium-sized. The chain recombines TRBV25-1 with TRBJ1-1; TRBD1 agrees at 7 bases. The CDR3 loop spans 14 amino acids. The V gene end was trimmed by 3 bases and the J gene end by 2 bases; junction bases not matched to a gene: 3. From germline, CDR1 is MGHDK and CDR2 SYGVNS. The CDR3 DNA reads as TGTGCCAGCAGTGACCGGACAGGTAACACTGAAGCTTTCTTT. It yields the protein CASSDRTGNTEAFF.

The chain carries TRBV7-9 and TRBJ2-5; D call uncertain. Deletions cut 6 bases from V and 0 bases from J, with 5 bases between. The CDR3 is 12 residues long. Per the germline V gene, CDR1 is SEHNR and CDR2 is FQNEAQ (reference sequence). CDR3 coding DNA: TGTGCCAGCAGTTACAACCAAGAGACCCAGTACTTC. It translates to CASSYNQETQYF.

This sequence joins TRBV4-2 and TRBJ2-7, with D possibly TRBD1 on 5 matching bases. Trimming cost V 0 bases and J 4 bases, with 19 bases left between them. CDR3 length: 17 amino acids. CDR1 is LGHNA and CDR2 is YNFKEQ in the germline V gene. The CDR3 DNA reads as TGTGCCAGCAGCCAAGATTACAGCAGGGCAACCCTTTACGAGCAGTACTTC. Protein product: CASSQDYSRATLYEQYF.

The J gene is TRBJ2-5, the V gene TRBV28; TRBD2 agrees at 15 bases. The CDR3 covers 18 residues. Germline assignment: CDR1 MDHEN and CDR2 SYDVKM. V trimming: 3 bases; J trimming: 5 bases; junction bases outside the gene matches: 10. Here the CDR3 DNA reads TGTGCCAGCAGTTTGTATAGGACTAGCGGGAGGGCCCGGGAGACCCAGTACTTC. It yields the protein CASSLYRTSGRARETQYF. The full variable domain, its missing parts supplied by reference TRBV28 and TRBJ2-5, is DVKVTQSSRYLVKRTGEKVFLECVQDMDHENMFWYRQDPGLGLRLIYFSYDVKMKEKGDIPEGYSVSREKKERFSLILESASTNQTSMYLCASSLYRTSGRARETQYFGPGTRLLVL.

V usage is TRBV10-1 and J usage is TRBJ2-1; TRBD2 matches at 8 bases. V shed 1 base, J shed 6 bases, and the junction held 2 bases outside the gene matches. The CDR3 consists of 14 residues. Germline V gene lookup returns CDR1 WNHNN and CDR2 SYGVQD (reference sequence). CDR3 sequence: CASSELGTSNEQFF. The CDR3 DNA follows: TGCGCCAGCAGTGAGTTGGGGACTAGCAATGAGCAGTTCTTC.